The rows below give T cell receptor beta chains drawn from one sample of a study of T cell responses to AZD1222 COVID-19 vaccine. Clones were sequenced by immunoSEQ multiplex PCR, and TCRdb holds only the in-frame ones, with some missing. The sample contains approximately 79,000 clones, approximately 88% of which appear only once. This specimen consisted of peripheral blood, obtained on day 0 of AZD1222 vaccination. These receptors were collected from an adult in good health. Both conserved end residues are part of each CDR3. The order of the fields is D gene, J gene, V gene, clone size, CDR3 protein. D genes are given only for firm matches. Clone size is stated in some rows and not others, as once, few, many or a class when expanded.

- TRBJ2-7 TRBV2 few CASSVGSTYEQYF
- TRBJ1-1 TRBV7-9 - CASSPTANTEAFF
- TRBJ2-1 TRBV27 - CASSLPRNTYNEQFF
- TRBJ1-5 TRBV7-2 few CASSLGLNQPQHF
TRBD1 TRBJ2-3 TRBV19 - CASGDRPLSDTQYF
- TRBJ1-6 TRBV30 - CAWQGGVNSPLHF
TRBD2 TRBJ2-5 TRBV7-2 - CASSSSGQETQYF
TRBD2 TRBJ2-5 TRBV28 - CASSELAPDQETQYF
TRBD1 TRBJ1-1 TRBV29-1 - CSAQGGLNTEAFF
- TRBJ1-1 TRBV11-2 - CASSQQGNTEAFF
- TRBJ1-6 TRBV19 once CASSIAAGSVRNSPLHF
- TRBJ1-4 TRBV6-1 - CASSEMQVATNEKLFF
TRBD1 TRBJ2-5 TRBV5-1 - CASSYGQGAETQYF
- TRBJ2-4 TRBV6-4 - CASGEPGGPPWYF
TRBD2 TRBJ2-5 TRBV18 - CASSDRLAGGSRLGWTQYF
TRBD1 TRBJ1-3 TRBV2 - CASSSGQGIGNTIYF
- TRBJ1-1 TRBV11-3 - CASPKATEAFF
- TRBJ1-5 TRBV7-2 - CASSLVYNQPQHF
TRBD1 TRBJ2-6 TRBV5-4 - CASSGNRDRGFGANVLTF
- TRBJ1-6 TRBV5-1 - CASSLRRDNSPLHF
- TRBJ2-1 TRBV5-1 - CASSLMWGGARFF
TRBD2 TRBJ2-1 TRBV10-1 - CASSPALAGSYNEQFF
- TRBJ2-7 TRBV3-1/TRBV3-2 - CASSHGTSPYEQYF
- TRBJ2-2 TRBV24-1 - CACMDSNTGELFF
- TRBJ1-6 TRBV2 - CASRDSGNYNSPLHF
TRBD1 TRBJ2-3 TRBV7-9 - CASSQGDGTGVADTQYF
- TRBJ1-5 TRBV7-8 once CASKKLGRAGINQPQHF
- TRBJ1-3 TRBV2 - CASRVGGDSGNTIYF
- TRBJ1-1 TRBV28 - CASSPLVDYLYTEAFF
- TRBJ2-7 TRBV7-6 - CASSLALGRGEQYF
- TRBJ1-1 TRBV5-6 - CASSLGGTMNTEAFF
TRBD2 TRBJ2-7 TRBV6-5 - CASSFSSSGRLEQYF
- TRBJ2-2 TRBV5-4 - CASRTSVGGDTGELFF
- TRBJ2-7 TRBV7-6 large CASSPGPNYEQYF
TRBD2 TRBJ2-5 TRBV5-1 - CASSLAIAGEETQYF
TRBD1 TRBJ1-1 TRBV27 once CASNLSGDRVLDKDTEAFF
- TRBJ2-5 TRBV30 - CAWSTQMETQYF
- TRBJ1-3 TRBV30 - CAWTNRPENTIYF
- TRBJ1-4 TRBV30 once CAWSRHPTNEKLFF
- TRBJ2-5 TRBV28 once CASSLRRQIQETQYF
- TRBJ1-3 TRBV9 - CASSVETYSGNTIYF
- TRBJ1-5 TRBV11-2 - CASSLEGGGQPQHF
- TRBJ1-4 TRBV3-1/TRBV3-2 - CASSQGWPGVLSRGEKLFF
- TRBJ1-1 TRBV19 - CASTLDRNTEAFF
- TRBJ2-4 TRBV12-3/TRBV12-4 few CASTPSLNIQYF
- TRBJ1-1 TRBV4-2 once CASSQDSKNTEAFF
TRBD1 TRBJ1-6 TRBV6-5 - CASRLDRNNSPLHF
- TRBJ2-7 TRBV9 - CASSVGGNPSYEQYF
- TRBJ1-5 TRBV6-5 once CASTSTRGGGQPQHF
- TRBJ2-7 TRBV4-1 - CASSRSTGNYEQYF
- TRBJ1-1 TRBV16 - CASSQSGYEAFF
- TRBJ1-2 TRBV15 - CATSRDGSGYGYTF
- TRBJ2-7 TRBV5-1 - CASSLRASTPSFAYEQYF
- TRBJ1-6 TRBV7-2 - CASSANPSGSPLHF
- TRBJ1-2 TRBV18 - CASSPMSDYGYTF
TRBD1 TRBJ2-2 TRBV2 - CASSIRQGSGELFF
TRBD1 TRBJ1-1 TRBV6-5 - CASSPGQTNTEAFF
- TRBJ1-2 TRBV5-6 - CASSVPGPSAGYTF